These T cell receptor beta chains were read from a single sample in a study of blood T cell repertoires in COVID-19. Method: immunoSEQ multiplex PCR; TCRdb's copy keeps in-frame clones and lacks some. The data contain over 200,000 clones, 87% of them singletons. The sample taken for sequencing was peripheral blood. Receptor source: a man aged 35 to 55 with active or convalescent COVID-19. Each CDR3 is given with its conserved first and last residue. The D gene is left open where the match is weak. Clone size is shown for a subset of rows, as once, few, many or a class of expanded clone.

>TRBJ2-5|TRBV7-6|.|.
TGTGCCAGCAGCCTCAGGGGCAGGGGCCAAGAGACCCAGTACTTC
CASSLRGRGQETQYF
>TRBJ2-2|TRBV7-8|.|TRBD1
TGTGCCAGCAGCTTAGTCCCGGGACAGGAGGGTAACACCGGGGAGCTGTTTTTT
CASSLVPGQEGNTGELFF
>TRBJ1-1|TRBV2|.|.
TGTGCCAGCATGAGGAACACTGAAGCTTTCTTT
CASMRNTEAFF
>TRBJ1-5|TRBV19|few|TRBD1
TGTGCCAGTGCCGGGACAGGGAATCAGCCCCAGCATTTT
CASAGTGNQPQHF
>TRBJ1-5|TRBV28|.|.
TGTGCCAGCAGTCCCCTTTTGGGCGGGGGGGGCAATCAGCCCCAGCATTTT
CASSPLLGGGGNQPQHF
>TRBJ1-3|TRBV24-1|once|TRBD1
TGTGCCACCAGTGCCCTCAGGGGGACTGGAAACACCATATATTTT
CATSALRGTGNTIYF
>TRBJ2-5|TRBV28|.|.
TGTGCCAGCAGTTTTCAGGGACAAGGCCAAGAGACCCAGTACTTC
CASSFQGQGQETQYF
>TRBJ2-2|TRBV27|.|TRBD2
TGTGCCAGCAGTTCGGGGACTAGCGGCCTATACGCCGGGGAGCTGTTTTTT
CASSSGTSGLYAGELFF
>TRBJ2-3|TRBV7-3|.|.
TGTGCCAGCAGCCCAACAGGGAGAACAGATACGCAGTATTTT
CASSPTGRTDTQYF
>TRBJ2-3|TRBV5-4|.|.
TGTGCCAGCAGCTTCCAGGGAACCGATACGCAGTATTTT
CASSFQGTDTQYF
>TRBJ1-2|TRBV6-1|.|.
TGTGCCAGCAGTGAAGACTCCGTTCGGGGCTACACCTTC
CASSEDSVRGYTF
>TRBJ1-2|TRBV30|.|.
TGTGCCTGGAGTGTAATCTCCCCTAACTATGGCTACACCTTC
CAWSVISPNYGYTF
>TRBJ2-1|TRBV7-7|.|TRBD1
TGTGCCAGCAGCTTTGGACAGGGGTATGACAATGAGCAGTTCTTC
CASSFGQGYDNEQFF
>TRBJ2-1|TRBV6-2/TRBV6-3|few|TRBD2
TGTGCCAGCAGTTACCTGGGACTAGCGGGAGTATTGTACAATGAGCAGTTCTTC
CASSYLGLAGVLYNEQFF
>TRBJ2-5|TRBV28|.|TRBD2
TGTGCCAGCAGAAATCCCGGGACTAGAAGAGAGACCCAGTACTTC
CASRNPGTRRETQYF
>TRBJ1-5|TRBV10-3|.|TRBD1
TGTGCCATCAGCGACGGACAGGGGGCATATCAGCCCCAGCATTTT
CAISDGQGAYQPQHF
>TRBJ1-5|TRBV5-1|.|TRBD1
TGCGCCAGCAGCCAAAGCACAGGGGGCCCTCATCAGCCCCAGCATTTT
CASSQSTGGPHQPQHF
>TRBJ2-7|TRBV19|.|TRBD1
TGTGCCAGTAGTAAAGGGACAGCTTCCTACGAGCAGTACTTC
CASSKGTASYEQYF
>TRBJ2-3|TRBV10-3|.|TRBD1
TGTGCCATCAGTGAGCGACAGGGTGGGGTATCTGATACGCAGTATTTT
CAISERQGGVSDTQYF
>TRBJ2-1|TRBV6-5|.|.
TGTGCCAGCACAAGGGACTTGTACAATGAGCAGTTCTTC
CASTRDLYNEQFF
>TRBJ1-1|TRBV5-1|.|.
TGCGCCAGCAGCTTGGAGAGGTTTCAGGGGACCAGAGCTTTCTTT
CASSLERFQGTRAFF
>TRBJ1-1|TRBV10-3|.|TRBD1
TGTGCCATCAGTCCCCCGGGACAGGGCACTGAAGCTTTCTTT
CAISPPGQGTEAFF
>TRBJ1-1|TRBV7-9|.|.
TGTGCCAGCAGCTTCCCAGGGGATTATAACACTGAAGCTTTCTTT
CASSFPGDYNTEAFF
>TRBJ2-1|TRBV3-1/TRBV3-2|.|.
TGTGCCAGCAGCAAGGCAGGATCTAACAATGAGCAGTTCTTC
CASSKAGSNNEQFF
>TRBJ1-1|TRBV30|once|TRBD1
TGTGCCTGGGTCGGGACAGCGGGCACTGAAGCTTTCTTT
CAWVGTAGTEAFF
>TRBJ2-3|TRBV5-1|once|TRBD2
TGCGCCAGCAGCTTAACCGGGACTAGCGGAGGCTGGGCAGATACGCAGTATTTT
CASSLTGTSGGWADTQYF
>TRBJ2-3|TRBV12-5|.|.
TGTGCTAGTGGGACACCTAGCACAGATACGCAGTATTTT
CASGTPSTDTQYF
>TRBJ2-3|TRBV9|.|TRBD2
TGTGCCAGCAGCGTACAAGCGGGAGTGGCAACAGATACGCAGTATTTT
CASSVQAGVATDTQYF
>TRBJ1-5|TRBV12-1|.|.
TGTGCCAGCAGCCATGAGACAGATTATAGCAATCAGCCCCAGCATTTT
CASSHETDYSNQPQHF
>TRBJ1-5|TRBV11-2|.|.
TGTGCCAGCAGCTTAGATCTTTTCGGGCAGCCCCAGCATTTT
CASSLDLFGQPQHF
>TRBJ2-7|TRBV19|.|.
TGTGCCAGTAGTATACAGGGGCCCTCCTACGAGCAGTACTTC
CASSIQGPSYEQYF
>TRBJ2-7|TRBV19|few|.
TGTGCCAGTAGTATGTCCAGGGTAGATTTTAACGAGCAGTACTTC
CASSMSRVDFNEQYF
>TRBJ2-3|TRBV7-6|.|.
TGTGCCAGCAGCTTAGAGCGCTACCTGGGAGATACGCAGTATTTT
CASSLERYLGDTQYF
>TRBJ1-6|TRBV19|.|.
TGTGCCAGTAGTATGGGGGCAGGATCACCCCTCCACTTT
CASSMGAGSPLHF
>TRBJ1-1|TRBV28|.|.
TGTGCCAGCAGTCCCGGGTCCCATACCGAAGCTTTCTTT
CASSPGSHTEAFF
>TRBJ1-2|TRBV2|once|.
TGTGCCAGCAGTGAAGACCGAGGAGACCTACTTTCTAACTATGGCTACACCTTC
CASSEDRGDLLSNYGYTF